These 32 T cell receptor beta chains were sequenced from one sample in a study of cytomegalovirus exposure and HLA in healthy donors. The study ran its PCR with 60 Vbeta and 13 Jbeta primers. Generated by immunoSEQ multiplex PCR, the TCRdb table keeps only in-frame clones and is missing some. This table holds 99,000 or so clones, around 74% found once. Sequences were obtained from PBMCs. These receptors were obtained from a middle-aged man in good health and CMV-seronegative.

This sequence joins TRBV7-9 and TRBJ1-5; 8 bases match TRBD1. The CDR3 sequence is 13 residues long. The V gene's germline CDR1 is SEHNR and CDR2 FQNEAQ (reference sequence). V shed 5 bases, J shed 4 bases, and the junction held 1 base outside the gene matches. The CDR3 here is CASSQGANQPQHF. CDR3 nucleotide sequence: TGTGCCAGCAGCCAGGGGGCGAATCAGCCCCAGCATTTT.

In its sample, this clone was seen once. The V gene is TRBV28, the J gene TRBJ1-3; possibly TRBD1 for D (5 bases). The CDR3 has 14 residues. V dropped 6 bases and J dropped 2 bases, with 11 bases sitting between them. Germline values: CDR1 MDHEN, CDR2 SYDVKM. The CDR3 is CASRRQRTGNTIYF. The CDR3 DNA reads TGTGCCAGCAGGCGACAGAGGACTGGAAACACCATATATTTT.

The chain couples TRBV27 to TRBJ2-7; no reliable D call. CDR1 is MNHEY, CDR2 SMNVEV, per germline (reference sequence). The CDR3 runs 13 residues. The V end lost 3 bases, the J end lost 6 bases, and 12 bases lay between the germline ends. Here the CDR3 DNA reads TGTGCCAGCAGTTTCGGTCCGTCACCCGAGCAGTACTTC. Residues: CASSFGPSPEQYF.

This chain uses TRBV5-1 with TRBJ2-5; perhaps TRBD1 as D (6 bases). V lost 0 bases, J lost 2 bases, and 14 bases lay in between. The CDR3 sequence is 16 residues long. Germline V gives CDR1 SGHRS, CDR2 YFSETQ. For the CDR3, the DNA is TGCGCCAGCAGCTTGGCCCCTACAGGGACGCAAGAGACCCAGTACTTC. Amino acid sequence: CASSLAPTGTQETQYF.

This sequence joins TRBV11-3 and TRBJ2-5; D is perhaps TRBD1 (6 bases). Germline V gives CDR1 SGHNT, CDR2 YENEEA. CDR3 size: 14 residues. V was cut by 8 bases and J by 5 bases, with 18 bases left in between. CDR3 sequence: CASQGRGVSETQYF. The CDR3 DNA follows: TGTGCCAGCCAGGGCAGGGGCGTGTCGGAGACCCAGTACTTC.

CDR3 sequence (DNA): TGTGCCAGCACACGGGAAGGGGGGGACACCGGGGAGCTGTTTTTT. Protein: CASTREGGDTGELFF. J is TRBJ2-2 and V is TRBV2; tentatively, D is TRBD2 (7 bases). CDR3 length: 15 amino acids. The germline CDR1 and CDR2 sequences are SNHLY and FYNNEI. Deletions cut 7 bases from V and 3 bases from J, with 15 bases between. Supplemented by reference TRBV2 and TRBJ2-2, the full variable domain reads EPEVTQTPSHQVTQMGQEVILRCVPISNHLYFYWYRQILGQKVEFLVSFYNNEISEKSEIFDDQFSVERPDGSNFTLKIRSTKLEDSAMYFCASTREGGDTGELFFGEGSRLTVL.

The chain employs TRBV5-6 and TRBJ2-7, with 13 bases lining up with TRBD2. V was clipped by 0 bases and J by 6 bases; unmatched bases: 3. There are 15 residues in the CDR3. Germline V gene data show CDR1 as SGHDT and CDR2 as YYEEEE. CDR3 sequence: CASSLGLAGGREQYF. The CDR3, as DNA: TGTGCCAGCAGCTTGGGACTAGCGGGAGGCCGCGAGCAGTACTTC.

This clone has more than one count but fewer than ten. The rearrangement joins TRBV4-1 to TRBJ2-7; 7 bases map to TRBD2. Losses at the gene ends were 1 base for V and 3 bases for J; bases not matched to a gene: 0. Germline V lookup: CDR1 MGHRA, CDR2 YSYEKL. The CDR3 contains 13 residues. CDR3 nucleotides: TGCGCCAGCAGCCAAGGCGGGAGCTACGAGCAGTACTTC. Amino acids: CASSQGGSYEQYF.

The CDR3 sequence: CASSKVGGSSGDHEQYF. The DNA for the CDR3 is TGTGCCAGCAGCAAAGTAGGTGGGTCTAGCGGCGACCACGAGCAGTACTTC. V gene TRBV21-1 combines with J gene TRBJ2-7; the table assigns TRBD2, which was not confirmed against the DNA. TRBV21-1 constitutes a pseudogene. The CDR3 has 17 amino acids.

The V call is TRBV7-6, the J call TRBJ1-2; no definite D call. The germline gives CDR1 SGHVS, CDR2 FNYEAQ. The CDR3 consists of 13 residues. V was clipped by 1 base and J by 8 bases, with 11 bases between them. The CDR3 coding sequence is TGTGCCAGCAGCTTAGGGGCCGGTTTCGGCTACACCTTC. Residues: CASSLGAGFGYTF.

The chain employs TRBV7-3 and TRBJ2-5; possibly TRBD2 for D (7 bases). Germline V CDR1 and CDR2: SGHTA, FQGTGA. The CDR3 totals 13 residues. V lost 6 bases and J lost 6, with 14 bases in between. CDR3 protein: CASSQGGEKTQYF. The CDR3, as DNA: TGTGCCAGCAGTCAAGGGGGGGAAAAGACCCAGTACTTC. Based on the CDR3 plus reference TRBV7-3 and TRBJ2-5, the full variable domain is GAGVSQTPSNKVTEKGKYVELRCDPISGHTALYWYRQSLGQGPEFLIYFQGTGAADDSGLPNDRFFAVRPEGSVSTLKIQRTERGDSAVYLCASSQGGEKTQYFGPGTRLLVL.

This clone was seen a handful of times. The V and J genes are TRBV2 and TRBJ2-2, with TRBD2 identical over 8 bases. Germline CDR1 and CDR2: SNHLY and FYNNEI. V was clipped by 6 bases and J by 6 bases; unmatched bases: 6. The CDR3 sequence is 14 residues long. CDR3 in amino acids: CASRAGDWAGELFF. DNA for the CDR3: TGTGCCAGCAGAGCGGGGGATTGGGCCGGGGAGCTGTTTTTT.

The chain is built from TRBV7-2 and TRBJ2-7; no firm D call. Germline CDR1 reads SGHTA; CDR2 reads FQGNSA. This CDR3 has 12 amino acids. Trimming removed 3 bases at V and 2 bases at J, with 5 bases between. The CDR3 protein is CASSLLAYEQYF. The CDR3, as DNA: TGTGCCAGCAGCTTGCTAGCCTACGAGCAGTACTTC.

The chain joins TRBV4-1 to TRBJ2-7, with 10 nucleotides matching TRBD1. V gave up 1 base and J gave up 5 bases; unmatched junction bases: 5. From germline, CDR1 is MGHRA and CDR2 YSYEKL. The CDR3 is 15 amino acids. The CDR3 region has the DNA TGCGCCAGCAGCCAAGTAGGGACAGGGGATCACGAGCAGTACTTC. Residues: CASSQVGTGDHEQYF.

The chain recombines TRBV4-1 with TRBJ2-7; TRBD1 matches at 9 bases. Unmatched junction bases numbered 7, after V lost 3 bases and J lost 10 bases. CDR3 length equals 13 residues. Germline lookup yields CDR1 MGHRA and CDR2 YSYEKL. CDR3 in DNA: TGCGCCAGCAGCCACGCCGGACAGGGGCATCAGTACTTC. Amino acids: CASSHAGQGHQYF.

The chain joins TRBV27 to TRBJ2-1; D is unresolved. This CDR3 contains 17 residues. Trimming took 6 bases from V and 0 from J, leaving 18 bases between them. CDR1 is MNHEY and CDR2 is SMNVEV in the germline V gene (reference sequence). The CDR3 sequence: CASSSPYRGSSYNEQFF. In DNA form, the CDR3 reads TGTGCCAGCAGCTCCCCCTATAGAGGAAGCTCCTACAATGAGCAGTTCTTC.

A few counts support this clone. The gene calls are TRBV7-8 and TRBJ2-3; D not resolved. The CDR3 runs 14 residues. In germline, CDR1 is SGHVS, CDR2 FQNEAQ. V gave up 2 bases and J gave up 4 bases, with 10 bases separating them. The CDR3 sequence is CASSLIPGADTQYF. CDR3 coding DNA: TGTGCCAGCAGCTTAATCCCCGGAGCAGATACGCAGTATTTT.

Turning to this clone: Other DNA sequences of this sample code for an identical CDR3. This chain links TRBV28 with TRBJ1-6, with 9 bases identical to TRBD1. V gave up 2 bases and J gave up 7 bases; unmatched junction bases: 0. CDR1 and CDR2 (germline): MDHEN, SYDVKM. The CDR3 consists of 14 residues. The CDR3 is CASSLGQGNSPLHF. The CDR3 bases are TGTGCCAGCAGTTTAGGACAGGGGAATTCACCCCTCCACTTT.

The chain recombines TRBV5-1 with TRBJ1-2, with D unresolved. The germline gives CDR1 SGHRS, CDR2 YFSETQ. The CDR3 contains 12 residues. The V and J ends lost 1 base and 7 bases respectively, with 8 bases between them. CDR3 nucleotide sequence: TGCGCCAGCAGCTTGTTCGCGGGTGGCTACACCTTC. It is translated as CASSLFAGGYTF.

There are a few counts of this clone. The CDR3 region has the DNA TGTGCCAGCAGTATCATTCGGACAGGGGGCGGCGGCTACACCTTC. Protein: CASSIIRTGGGGYTF. The chain employs TRBV28 and TRBJ1-2, with 11 bases matching TRBD1. CDR3 length equals 15 residues. V was clipped by 5 bases and J by 8 bases; unmatched bases: 10. Germline CDR1 MDHEN, CDR2 SYDVKM.

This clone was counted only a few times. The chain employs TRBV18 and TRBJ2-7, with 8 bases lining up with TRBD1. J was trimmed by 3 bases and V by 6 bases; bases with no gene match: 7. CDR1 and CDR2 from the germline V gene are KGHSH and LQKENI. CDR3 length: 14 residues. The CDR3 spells CASSPGTGDYEQYF. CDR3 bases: TGTGCCAGCTCTCCAGGGACAGGAGACTACGAGCAGTACTTC.

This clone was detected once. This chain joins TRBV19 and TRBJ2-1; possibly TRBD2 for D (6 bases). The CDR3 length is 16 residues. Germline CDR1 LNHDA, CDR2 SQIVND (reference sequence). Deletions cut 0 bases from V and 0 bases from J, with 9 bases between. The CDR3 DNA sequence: TGTGCCAGTAGTATAGATGGAGGGAGCTCCTACAATGAGCAGTTCTTC. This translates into CASSIDGGSSYNEQFF.

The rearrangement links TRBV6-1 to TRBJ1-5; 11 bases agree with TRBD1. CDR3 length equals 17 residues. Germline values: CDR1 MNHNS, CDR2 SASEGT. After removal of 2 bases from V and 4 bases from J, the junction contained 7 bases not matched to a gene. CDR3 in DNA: TGTGCCAGCAGTGAAAGAGGGGGGGACAGGGGGAATCAGCCCCAGCATTTT. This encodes CASSERGGDRGNQPQHF.

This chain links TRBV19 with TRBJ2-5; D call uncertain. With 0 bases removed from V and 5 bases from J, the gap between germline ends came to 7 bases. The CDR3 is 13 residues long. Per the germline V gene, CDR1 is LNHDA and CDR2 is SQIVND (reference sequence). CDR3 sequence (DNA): TGTGCCAGTAGTATAGAGAGGTCGGAGACCCAGTACTTC. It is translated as CASSIERSETQYF.

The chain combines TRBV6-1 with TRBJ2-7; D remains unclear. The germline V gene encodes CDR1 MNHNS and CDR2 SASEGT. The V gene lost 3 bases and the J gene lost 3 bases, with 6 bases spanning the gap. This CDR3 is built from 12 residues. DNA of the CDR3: TGTGCCAGCAGTGAGAGGTTCTACGAGCAGTACTTC. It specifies CASSERFYEQYF.

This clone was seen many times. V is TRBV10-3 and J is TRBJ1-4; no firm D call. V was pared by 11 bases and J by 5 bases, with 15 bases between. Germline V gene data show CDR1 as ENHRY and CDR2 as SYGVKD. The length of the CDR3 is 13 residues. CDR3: CAAGGRANEKLFF. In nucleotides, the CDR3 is TGTGCCGCGGGAGGCAGAGCAAATGAAAAACTGTTTTTT.

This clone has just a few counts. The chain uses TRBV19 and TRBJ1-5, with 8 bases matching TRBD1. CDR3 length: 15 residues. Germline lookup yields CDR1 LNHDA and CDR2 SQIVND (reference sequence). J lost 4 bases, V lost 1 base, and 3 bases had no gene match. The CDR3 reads CASSIANRGNQPQHF. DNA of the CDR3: TGTGCCAGTAGTATAGCAAACAGGGGGAATCAGCCCCAGCATTTT. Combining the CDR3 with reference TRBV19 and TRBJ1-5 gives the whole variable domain DGGITQSPKYLFRKEGQNVTLSCEQNLNHDAMYWYRQDPGQGLRLIYYSQIVNDFQKGDIAEGYSVSREKKESFPLTVTSAQKNPTAFYLCASSIANRGNQPQHFGDGTRLSIL.

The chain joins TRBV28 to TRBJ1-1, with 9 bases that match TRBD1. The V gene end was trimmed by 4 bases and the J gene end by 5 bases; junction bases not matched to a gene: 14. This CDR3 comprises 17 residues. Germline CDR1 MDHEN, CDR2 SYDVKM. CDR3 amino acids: CASSSAVGDRDGTEAFF. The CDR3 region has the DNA TGTGCCAGCAGTTCCGCAGTCGGGGACAGGGATGGGACTGAAGCTTTCTTT.

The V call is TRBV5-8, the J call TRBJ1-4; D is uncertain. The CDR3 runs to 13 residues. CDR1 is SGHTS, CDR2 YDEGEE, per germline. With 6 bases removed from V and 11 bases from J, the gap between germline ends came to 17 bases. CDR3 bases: TGTGCCAGCAACTATCCCGCCGGGGATAAACTGTTTTTT. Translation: CASNYPAGDKLFF. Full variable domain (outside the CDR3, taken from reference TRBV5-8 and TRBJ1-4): EAGVTQSPTHLIKTRGQQATLRCSPISGHTSVYWYQQALGLGLQFLLWYDEGEERNRGNFPPRFSGRQFPNYSSELNVNALELEDSALYLCASNYPAGDKLFFGSGTQLSVL.

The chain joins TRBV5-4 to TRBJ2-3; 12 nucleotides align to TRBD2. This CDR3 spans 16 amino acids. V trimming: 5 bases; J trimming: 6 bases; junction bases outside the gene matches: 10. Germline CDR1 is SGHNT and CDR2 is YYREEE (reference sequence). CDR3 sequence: CASRPELAGGQDTQYF. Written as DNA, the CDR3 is TGTGCCAGCAGACCCGAGCTAGCGGGGGGGCAGGATACGCAGTATTTT. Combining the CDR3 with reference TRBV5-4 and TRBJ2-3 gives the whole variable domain ETGVTQSPTHLIKTRGQQVTLRCSSQSGHNTVSWYQQALGQGPQFIFQYYREEENGRGNFPPRFSGLQFPNYSSELNVNALELDDSALYLCASRPELAGGQDTQYFGPGTRLTVL.

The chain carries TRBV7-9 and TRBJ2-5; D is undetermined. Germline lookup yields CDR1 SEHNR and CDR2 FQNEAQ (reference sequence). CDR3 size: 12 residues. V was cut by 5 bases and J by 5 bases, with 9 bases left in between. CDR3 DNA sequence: TGTGCCAGCAGCGCCCGCCAGGAGACCCAGTACTTC. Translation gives CASSARQETQYF.

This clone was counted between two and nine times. The CDR3 sequence: CASSLVRPQGTEAFF. The CDR3 region has the DNA TGTGCCAGCAGTTTAGTACGACCCCAGGGCACTGAAGCTTTCTTT. J is TRBJ1-1 and V is TRBV28; TRBD1 is a possible D gene (5 bases). Trimming took off 2 bases at V and 4 bases at J, with 14 bases between the two ends. The CDR3 has 15 residues. Germline CDR1 MDHEN, CDR2 SYDVKM.